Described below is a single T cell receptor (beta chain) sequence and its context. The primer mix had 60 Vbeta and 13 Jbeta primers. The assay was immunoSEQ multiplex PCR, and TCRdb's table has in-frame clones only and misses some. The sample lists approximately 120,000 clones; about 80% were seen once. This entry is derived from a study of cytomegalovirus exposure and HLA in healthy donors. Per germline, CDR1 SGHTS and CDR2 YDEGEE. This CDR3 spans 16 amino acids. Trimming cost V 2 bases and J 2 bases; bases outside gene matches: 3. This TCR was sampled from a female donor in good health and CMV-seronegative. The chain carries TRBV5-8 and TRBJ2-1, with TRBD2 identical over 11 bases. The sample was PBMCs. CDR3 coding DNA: TGTGCCAGCAGCTTTAATAGCGGGGGGGCCTACAATGAGCAGTTCTTC. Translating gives CASSFNSGGAYNEQFF.